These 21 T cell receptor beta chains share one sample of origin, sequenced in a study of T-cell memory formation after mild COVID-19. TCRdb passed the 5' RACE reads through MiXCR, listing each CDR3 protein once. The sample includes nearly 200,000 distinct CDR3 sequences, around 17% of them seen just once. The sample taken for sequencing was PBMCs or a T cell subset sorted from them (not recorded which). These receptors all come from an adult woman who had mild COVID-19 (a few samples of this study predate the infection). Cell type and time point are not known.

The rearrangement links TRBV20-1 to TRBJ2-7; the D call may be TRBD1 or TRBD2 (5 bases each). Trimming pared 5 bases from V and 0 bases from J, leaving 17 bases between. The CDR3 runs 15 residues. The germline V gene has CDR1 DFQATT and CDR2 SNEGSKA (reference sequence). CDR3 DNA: TGCAGTGCTGAAACCGGGACGCCAATCTCCTACGAGCAGTACTTC. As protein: CSAETGTPISYEQYF.

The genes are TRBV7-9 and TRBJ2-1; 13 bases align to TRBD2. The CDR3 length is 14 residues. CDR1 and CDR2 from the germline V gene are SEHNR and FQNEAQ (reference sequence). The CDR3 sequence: CASPTSGRADEQFF. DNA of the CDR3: TGTGCGAGCCCCACTAGCGGGAGGGCGGATGAGCAGTTCTTC.

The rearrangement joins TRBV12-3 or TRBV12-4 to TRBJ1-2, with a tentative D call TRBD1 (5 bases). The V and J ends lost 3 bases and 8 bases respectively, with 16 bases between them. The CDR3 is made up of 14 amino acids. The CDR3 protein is CASSFATVIGGYTF. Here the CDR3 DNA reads TGTGCCAGCAGTTTCGCGACAGTAATTGGAGGCTACACCTTC.

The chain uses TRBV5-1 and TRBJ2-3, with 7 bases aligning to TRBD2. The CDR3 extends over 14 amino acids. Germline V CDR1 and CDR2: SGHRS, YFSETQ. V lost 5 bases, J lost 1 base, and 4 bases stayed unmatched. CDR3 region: CASSTTSGTDTQYF. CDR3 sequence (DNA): TGCGCCAGCAGTACTACTAGCGGCACAGATACGCAGTATTTT.

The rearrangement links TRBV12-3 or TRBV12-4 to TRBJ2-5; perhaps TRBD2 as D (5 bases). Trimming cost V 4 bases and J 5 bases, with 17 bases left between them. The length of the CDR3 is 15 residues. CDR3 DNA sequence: TGTGCCAGCAGTTCCAGCGCCGGAGGTGTGGAGACCCAGTACTTC. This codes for CASSSSAGGVETQYF.

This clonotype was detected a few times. The CDR3 DNA is TGTGCCAGCAGTTTAGCCAATGAGCAGTTCTTC. Protein: CASSLANEQFF. V is TRBV27 and J is TRBJ2-1; D not certain. The V and J ends lost 2 bases and 6 bases respectively, with 2 bases between them. The CDR3 has 11 amino acids. The germline gives CDR1 MNHEY, CDR2 SMNVEV (reference sequence).

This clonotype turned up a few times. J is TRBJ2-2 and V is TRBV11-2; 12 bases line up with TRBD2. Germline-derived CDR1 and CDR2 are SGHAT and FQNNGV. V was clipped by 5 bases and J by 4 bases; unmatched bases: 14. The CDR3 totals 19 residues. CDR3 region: CASSTQGSSGRAGTGELFF. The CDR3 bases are TGTGCCAGCAGCACCCAGGGGTCTAGCGGGAGGGCAGGCACCGGGGAGCTGTTTTTT. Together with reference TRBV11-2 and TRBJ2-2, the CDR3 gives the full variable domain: EAGVAQSPRYKIIEKRQSVAFWCNPISGHATLYWYQQILGQGPKLLIQFQNNGVVDDSQLPKDRFSAERLKGVDSTLKIQPAKLEDSAVYLCASSTQGSSGRAGTGELFFGEGSRLTVL.

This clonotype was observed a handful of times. The CDR3 DNA is TGTGCCAGCAGACTTTACGCCACTAGCGAAACAGATACGCAGTATTTT. Encoded protein: CASRLYATSETDTQYF. The chain links TRBV6-5 to TRBJ2-3; TRBD2 matches at 7 bases. The germline V gene has CDR1 MNHEY and CDR2 SVGAGI. V shed 6 bases and J 3 bases; nucleotides not matched to a gene: 12. The CDR3 contains 16 residues.

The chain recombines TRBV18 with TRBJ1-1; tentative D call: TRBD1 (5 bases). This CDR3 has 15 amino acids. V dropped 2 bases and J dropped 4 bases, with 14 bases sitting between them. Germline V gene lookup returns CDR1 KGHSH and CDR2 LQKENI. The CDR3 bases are TGTGCCAGCTCACCAGGTTTTGGTGGGGGCACTGAAGCTTTCTTT. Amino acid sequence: CASSPGFGGGTEAFF.

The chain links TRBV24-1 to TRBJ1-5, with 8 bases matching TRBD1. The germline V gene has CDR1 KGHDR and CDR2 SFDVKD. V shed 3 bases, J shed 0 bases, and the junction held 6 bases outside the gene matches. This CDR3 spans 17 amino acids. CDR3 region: CATSDPTGGSSNQPQHF. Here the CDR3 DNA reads TGTGCCACCAGTGATCCCACAGGGGGAAGTAGCAATCAGCCCCAGCATTTT.

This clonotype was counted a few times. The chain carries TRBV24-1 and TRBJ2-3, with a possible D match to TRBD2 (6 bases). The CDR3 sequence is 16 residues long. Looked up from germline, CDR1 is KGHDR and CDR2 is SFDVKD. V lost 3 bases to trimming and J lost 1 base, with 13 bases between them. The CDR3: CATSDRRGAGTDTQYF. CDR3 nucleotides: TGTGCCACCAGTGATCGCCGCGGGGCAGGCACAGATACGCAGTATTTT.

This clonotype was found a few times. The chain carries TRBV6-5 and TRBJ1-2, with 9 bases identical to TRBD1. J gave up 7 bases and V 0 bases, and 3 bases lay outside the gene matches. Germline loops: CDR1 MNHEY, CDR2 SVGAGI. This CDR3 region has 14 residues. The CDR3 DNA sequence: TGTGCCAGCAGTTACTCCGGGACAGGGTCTGGCTACACCTTC. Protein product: CASSYSGTGSGYTF.

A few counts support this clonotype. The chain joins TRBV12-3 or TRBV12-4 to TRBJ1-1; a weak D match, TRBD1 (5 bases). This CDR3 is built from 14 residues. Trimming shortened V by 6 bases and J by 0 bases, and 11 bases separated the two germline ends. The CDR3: CASSNRNLNTEAFF. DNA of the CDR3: TGTGCCAGCAGCAACAGGAATCTGAACACTGAAGCTTTCTTT.

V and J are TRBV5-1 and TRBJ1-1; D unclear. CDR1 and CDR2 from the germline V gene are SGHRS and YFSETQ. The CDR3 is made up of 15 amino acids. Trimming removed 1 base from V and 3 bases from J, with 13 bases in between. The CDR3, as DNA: TGCGCCAGCAGCTTGTGGTGGCGGGTGGACACTGAAGCTTTCTTT. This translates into CASSLWWRVDTEAFF.

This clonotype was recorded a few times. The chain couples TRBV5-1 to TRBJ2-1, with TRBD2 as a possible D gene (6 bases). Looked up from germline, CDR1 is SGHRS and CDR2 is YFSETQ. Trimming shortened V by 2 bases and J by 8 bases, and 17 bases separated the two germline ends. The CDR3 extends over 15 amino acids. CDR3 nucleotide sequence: TGCGCCAGCAGCTTCGGCGGGACGGTTGGCGATGAGCAGTTCTTC. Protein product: CASSFGGTVGDEQFF. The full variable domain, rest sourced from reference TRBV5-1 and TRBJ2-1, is KAGVTQTPRYLIKTRGQQVTLSCSPISGHRSVSWYQQTPGQGLQFLFEYFSETQRNKGNFPGRFSGRQFSNSRSEMNVSTLELGDSALYLCASSFGGTVGDEQFFGPGTRLTVL.

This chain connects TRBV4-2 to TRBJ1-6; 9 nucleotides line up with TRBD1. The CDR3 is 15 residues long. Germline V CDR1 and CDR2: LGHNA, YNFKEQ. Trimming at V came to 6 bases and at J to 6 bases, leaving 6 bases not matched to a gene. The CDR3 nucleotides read TGTGCCAGCAGTTCGGGACAGGGCAGTAATTCACCCCTCCACTTT. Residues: CASSSGQGSNSPLHF.

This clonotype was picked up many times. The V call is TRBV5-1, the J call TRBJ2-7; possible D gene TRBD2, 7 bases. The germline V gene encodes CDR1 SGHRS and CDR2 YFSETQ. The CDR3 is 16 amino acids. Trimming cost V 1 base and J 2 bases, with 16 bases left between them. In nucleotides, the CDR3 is TGCGCCAGCAGCTTGTTGACGGGGGGCCTTACCTACGAGCAGTACTTC. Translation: CASSLLTGGLTYEQYF.

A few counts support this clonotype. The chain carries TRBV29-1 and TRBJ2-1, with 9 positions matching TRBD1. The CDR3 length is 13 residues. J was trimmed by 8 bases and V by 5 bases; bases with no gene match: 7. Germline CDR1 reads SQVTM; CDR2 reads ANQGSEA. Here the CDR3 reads CSVTGGRRDEQFF. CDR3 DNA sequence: TGCAGCGTTACAGGGGGCAGGAGGGATGAGCAGTTCTTC.

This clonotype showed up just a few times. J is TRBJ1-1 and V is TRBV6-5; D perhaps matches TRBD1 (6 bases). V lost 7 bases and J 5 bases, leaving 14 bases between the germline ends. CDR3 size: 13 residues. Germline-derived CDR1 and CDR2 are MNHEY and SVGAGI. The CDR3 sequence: CASTWGGGTEAFF. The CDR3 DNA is TGTGCCAGCACCTGGGGGGGCGGGACTGAAGCTTTCTTT.

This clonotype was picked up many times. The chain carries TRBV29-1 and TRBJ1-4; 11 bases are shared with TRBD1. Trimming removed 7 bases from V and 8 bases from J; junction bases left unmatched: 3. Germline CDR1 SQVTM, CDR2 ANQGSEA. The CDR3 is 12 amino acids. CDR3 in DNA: TGCAGCGGACGGACAGGGGGCGAAAAACTGTTTTTT. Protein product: CSGRTGGEKLFF.

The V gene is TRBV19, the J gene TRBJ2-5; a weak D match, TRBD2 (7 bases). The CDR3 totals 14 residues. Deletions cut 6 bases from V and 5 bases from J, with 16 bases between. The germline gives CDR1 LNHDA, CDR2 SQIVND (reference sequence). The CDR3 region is CASRGGGTGETQYF. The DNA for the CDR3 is TGTGCCAGTAGGGGAGGGGGAACAGGGGAGACCCAGTACTTC. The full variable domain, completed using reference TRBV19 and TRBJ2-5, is DGGITQSPKYLFRKEGQNVTLSCEQNLNHDAMYWYRQDPGQGLRLIYYSQIVNDFQKGDIAEGYSVSREKKESFPLTVTSAQKNPTAFYLCASRGGGTGETQYFGPGTRLLVL.